The T cell receptor beta chain described here comes from a study of cytomegalovirus exposure and HLA in healthy donors. The V segment lost 3 bases and the J segment 5 bases; nucleotides outside the gene matches: 4. CDR1 and CDR2 (germline): KGHSH, LQKENI. The CDR3 is made up of 14 amino acids. Profiling relied on immunoSEQ multiplex PCR, and the TCRdb table lists in-frame clones only, not all of them. The data hold more than 70,000 clones, with about 94% observed a single time. Separate from the approximately 670-subject first cohort was the roughly 130-subject validation cohort, to which the donors belonged.

The origin of this receptor is a woman aged 18-29 years in good health and CMV-seronegative. The chain uses TRBV18 and TRBJ2-7, with 10 bases aligning to TRBD1. The specimen was PBMCs. Here the CDR3 DNA reads TGTGCCAGCTCACCTATAGGGACAGGGGACGAGCAGTACTTC. Encoded protein: CASSPIGTGDEQYF.